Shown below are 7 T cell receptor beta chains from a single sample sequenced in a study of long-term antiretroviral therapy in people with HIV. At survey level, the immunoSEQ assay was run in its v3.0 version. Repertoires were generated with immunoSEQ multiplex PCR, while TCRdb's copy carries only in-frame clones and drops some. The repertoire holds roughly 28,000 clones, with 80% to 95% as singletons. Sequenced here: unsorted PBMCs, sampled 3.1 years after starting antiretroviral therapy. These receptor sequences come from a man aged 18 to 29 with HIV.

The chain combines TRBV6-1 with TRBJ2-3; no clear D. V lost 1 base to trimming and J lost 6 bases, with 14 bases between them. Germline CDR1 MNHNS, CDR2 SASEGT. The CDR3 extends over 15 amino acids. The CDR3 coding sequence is TGTGCCAGCAGTGAAGAGCGAGCCCCCGGCGATACGCAGTATTTT. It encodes CASSEERAPGDTQYF.

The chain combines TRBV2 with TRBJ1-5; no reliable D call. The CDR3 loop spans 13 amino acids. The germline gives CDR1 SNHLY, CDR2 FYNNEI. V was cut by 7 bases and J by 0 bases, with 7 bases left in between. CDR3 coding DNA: TGTGCCAGCATGCGGATTAGCAATCAGCCCCAGCATTTT. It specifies CASMRISNQPQHF.

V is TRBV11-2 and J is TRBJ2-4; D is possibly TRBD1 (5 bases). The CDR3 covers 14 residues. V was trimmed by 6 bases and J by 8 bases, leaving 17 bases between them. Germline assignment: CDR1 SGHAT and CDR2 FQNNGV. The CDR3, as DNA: TGTGCCAGCAGGAGGAGCCCTGGGGCCGACATTCAGTACTTC. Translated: CASRRSPGADIQYF.

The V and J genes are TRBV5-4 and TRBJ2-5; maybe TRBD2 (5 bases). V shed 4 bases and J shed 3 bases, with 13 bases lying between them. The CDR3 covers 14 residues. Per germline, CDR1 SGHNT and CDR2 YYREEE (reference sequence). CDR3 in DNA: TGTGCCAGCAGCGATCGCGACGGGGAAGAGACCCAGTACTTC. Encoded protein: CASSDRDGEETQYF.

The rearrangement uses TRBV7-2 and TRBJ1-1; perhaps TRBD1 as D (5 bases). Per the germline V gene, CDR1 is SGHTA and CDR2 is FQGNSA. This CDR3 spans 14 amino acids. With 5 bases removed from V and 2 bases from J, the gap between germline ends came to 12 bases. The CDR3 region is CASSPGGFNTEAFF. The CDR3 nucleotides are TGTGCCAGCAGCCCCGGGGGATTTAACACTGAAGCTTTCTTT.

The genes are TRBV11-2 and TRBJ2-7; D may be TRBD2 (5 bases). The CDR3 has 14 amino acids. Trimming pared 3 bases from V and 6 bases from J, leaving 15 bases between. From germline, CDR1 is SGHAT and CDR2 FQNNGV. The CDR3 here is CASSFGLLGGEQYF. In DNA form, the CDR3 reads TGTGCCAGCAGCTTTGGTCTCCTCGGAGGCGAGCAGTACTTC.

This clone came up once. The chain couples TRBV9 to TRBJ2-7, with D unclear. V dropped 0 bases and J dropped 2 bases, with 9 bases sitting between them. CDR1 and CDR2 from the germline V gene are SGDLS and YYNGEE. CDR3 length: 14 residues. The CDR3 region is CASSVGVRAYEQYF. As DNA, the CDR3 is TGTGCCAGCAGCGTAGGAGTCCGAGCCTACGAGCAGTACTTC.